The T cell receptor (beta chain) described here comes from a study of metastatic and nonmetastatic thyroid tumors. About the research overall: Comparative analysis of repertoires was undertaken across blood and tumor or nodule tissue obtained from malignant and benign thyroid patients.

This clone is categorized as medium-sized. The CDR3 spans 15 residues. The V and J ends lost 3 bases and 7 bases, in that order; junction bases with no gene match: 7. Germline-derived CDR1 and CDR2 are SNHLY and FYNNEI. No patient received treatment before thyroid surgery. Through MiXCR, TCRdb re-clonotyped the PCR reads. The sample holds fewer than 13,000 clones; 28% are singletons and the top ten take roughly a tenth. Sequenced sample: tumor tissue. This receptor was taken from a male donor with papillary thyroid cancer or a benign thyroid nodule (not recorded which). Some clones in this sample may be carry-over from other donors' samples. The chain uses TRBV2 and TRBJ1-5, with 9 nucleotides matching TRBD1. CDR3 amino acids: CASSEDRGSGQPQHF. For the CDR3, the DNA is TGTGCCAGCAGTGAGGACAGGGGATCTGGGCAGCCCCAGCATTTT.